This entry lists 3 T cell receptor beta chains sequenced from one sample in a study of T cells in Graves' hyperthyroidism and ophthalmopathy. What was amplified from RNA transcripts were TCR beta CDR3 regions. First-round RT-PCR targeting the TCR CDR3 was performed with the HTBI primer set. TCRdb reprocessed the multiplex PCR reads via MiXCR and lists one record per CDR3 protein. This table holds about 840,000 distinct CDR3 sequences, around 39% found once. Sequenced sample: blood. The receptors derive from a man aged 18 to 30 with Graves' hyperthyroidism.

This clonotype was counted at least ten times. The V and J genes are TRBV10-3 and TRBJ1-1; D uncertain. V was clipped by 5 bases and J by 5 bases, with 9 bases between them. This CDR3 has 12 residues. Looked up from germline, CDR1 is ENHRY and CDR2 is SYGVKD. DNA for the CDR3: TGTGCCATCAGTTGGGAGTCGACTGAAGCTTTCTTT. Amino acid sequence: CAISWESTEAFF.

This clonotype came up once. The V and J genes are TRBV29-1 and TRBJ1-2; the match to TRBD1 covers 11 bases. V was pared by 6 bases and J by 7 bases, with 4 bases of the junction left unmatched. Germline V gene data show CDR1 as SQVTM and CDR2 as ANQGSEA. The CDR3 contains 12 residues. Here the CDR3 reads CSVRTGGLGYTF. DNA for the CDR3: TGCAGCGTCAGGACAGGGGGCCTTGGCTACACCTTC.

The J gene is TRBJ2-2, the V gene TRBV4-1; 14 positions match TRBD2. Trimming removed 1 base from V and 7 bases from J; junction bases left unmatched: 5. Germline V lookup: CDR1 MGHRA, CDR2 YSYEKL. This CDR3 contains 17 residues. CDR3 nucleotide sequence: TGCGCCAGCAGCCAAGGACTAGCGGGAGGGCCTAACGGGGAGCTGTTTTTT. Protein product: CASSQGLAGGPNGELFF.